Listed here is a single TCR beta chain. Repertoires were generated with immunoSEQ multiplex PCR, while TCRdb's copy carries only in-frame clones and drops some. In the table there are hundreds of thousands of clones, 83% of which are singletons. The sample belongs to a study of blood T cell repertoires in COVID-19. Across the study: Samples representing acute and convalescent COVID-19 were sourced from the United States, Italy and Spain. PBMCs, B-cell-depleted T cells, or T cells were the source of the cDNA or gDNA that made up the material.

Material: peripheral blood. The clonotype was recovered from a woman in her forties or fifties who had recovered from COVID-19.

CDR3 coding DNA: TGCAGTGCTAGTGGAGGAGGAGTAAACTATGGCTACACCTTC. This gives the protein CSASGGGVNYGYTF. The chain has TRBV20-1 and TRBJ1-2; no definite D call. The CDR3 runs to 14 residues. Germline V gene lookup returns CDR1 DFQATT and CDR2 SNEGSKA (reference sequence). V was shortened by 3 bases and J by 2 bases, with 13 bases between the two germline ends.